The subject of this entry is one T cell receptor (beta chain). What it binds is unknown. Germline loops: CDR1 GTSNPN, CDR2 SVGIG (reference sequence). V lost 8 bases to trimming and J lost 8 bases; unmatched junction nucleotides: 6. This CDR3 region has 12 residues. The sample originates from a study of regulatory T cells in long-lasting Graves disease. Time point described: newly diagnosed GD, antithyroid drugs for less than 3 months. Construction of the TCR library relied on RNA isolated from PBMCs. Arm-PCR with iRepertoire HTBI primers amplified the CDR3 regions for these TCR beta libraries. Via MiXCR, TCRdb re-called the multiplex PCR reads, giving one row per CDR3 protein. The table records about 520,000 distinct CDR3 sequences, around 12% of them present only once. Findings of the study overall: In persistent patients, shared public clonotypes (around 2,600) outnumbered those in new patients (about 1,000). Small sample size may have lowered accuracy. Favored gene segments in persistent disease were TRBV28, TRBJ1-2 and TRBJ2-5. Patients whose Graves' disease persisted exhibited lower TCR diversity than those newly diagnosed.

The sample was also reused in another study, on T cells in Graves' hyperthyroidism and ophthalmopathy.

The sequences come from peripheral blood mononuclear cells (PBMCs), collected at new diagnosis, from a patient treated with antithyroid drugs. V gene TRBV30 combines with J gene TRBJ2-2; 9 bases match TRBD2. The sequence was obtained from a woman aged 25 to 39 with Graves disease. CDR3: CARWTSDGELFF. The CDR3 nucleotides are TGTGCCCGTTGGACTAGCGATGGGGAGCTGTTTTTT.